This TCR beta chain was retrieved from a study of blood T cell repertoires in COVID-19. Assay used: immunoSEQ multiplex PCR; TCRdb lists only in-frame clones, some missing. Of 150,000 to 200,000 clones detected, about 88% appear once; the ten largest clones hold around 6.5%. The receptor's source is a woman aged 80 or over in a cohort sampled during active or convalescent COVID-19. Sequenced sample: peripheral blood.

CDR3 region: CASSKLPTPAGGLNIQYF. As DNA, the CDR3 is TGTGCCAGCAGCAAGCTCCCTACACCAGCGGGGGGTTTAAACATTCAGTACTTC. The genes are TRBV7-9 and TRBJ2-4; 9 bases line up with TRBD2. CDR1 is SEHNR, CDR2 FQNEAQ, per germline (reference sequence). V shed 5 bases and J 6 bases; nucleotides not matched to a gene: 17. CDR3 size: 18 residues.